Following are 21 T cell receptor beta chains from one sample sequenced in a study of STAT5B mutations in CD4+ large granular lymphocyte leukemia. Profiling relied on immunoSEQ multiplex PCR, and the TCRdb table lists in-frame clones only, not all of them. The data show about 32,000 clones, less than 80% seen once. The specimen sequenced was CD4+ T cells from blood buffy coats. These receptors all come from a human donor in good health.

DNA of the CDR3: TGTGCCAGCTCCCCAAATCGACTAGCTGCAGATACGCAGTATTTT. This gives the protein CASSPNRLAADTQYF. This chain uses TRBV18 with TRBJ2-3; 7 nucleotides agree with TRBD2. This CDR3 contains 15 residues. V was pared by 6 bases and J by 4 bases, with 10 bases of the junction left unmatched. Germline values: CDR1 KGHSH, CDR2 LQKENI.

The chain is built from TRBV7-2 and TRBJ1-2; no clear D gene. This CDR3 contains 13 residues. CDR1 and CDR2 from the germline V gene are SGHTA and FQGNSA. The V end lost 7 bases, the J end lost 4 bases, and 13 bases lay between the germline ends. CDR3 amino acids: CASTHLDGYGYTF. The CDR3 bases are TGTGCCAGCACCCATCTTGATGGCTATGGCTACACCTTC.

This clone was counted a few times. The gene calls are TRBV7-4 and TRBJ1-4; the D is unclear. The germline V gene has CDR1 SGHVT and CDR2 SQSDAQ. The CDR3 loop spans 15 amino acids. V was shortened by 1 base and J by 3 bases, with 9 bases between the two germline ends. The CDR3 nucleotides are TGTGCCAGCAGCTTAGTAGGCCCGGCTAATGAAAAACTGTTTTTT. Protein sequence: CASSLVGPANEKLFF.

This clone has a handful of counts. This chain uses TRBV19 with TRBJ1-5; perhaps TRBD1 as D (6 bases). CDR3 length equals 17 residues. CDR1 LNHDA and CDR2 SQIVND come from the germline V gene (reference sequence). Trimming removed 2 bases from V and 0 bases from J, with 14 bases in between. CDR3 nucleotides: TGTGCCAGTAGTATATCGGGGGCCACCGGTAGCAATCAGCCCCAGCATTTT. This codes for CASSISGATGSNQPQHF.

In nucleotides, the CDR3 is TGCGCCAGCAGCCAACTAACTAGCGGGGTAGCAGATACGCAGTATTTT. Encoded protein: CASSQLTSGVADTQYF. V is TRBV5-1 and J is TRBJ2-3, with TRBD2 matching 10 bases. The junction had 9 bases not matched to a gene; V was cut back by 4 bases and J by 4 bases. The CDR3 spans 16 residues. Germline assignment: CDR1 SGHRS and CDR2 YFSETQ.

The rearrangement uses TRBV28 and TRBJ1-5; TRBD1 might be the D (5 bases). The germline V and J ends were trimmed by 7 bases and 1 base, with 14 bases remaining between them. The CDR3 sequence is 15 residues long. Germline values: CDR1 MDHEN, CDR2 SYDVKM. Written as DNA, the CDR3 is TGTGCCAGCAAAACCGGGACGAAAAGCAATCAGCCCCAGCATTTT. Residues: CASKTGTKSNQPQHF.

CDR3 in amino acids: CASSQEDGKHQPQHF. CDR3 coding DNA: TGCGCCAGCAGCCAAGAGGACGGAAAGCATCAGCCCCAGCATTTT. The J gene is TRBJ1-5, the V gene TRBV4-1; D remains ambiguous. Germline V lookup: CDR1 MGHRA, CDR2 YSYEKL. CDR3 length: 15 residues. V was trimmed by 0 bases and J by 5 bases, leaving 11 bases between them.

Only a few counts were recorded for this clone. The CDR3 region has the DNA TGTGCCAGCAGCTTGGAGGGAGGGCTTGGCTACACCTTC. It codes for CASSLEGGLGYTF. The V and J genes are TRBV5-6 and TRBJ1-2; D is ambiguous. The length of the CDR3 is 13 residues. In germline, CDR1 is SGHDT, CDR2 YYEEEE. V was clipped by 0 bases and J by 7 bases, with 10 bases between them.

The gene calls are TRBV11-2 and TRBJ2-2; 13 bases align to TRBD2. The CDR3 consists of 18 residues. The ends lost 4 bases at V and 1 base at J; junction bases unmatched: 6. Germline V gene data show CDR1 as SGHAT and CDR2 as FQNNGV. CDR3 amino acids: CASSSGTSGILNTGELFF. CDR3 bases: TGTGCCAGCAGCTCAGGGACTAGCGGGATTTTGAACACCGGGGAGCTGTTTTTT.

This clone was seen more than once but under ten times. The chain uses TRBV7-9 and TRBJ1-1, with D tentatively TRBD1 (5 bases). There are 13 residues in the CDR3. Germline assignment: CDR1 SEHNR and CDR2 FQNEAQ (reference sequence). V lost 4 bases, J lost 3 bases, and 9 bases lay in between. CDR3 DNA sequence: TGTGCCAGCAGCTCCGGACACTACACTGAAGCTTTCTTT. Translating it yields CASSSGHYTEAFF.

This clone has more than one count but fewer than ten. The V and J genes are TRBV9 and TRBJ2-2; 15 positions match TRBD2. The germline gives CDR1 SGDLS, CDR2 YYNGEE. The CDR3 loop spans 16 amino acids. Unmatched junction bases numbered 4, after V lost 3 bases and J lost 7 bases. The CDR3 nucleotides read TGTGCCAGCAGCGGGACTAGCGGGGGGGCAGTCGGGGAGCTGTTTTTT. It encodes CASSGTSGGAVGELFF.

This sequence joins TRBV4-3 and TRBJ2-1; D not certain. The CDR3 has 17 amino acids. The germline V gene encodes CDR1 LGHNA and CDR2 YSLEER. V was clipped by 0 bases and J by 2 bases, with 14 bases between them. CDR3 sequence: CASSQDKVGWPYNEQFF. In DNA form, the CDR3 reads TGCGCCAGCAGCCAAGATAAGGTGGGGTGGCCCTACAATGAGCAGTTCTTC.

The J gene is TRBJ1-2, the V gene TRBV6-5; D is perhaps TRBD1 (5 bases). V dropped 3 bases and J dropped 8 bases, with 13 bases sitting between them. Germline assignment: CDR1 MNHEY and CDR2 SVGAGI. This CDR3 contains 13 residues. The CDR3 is CASSYNGAGGYTF. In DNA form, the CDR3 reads TGTGCCAGCAGTTATAACGGGGCTGGAGGCTACACCTTC.

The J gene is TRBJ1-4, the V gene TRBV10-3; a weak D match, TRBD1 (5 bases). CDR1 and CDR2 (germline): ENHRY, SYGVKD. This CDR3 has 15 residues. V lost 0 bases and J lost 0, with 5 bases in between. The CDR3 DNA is TGTGCCATCAGTGAGTCGACAGCAACTAATGAAAAACTGTTTTTT. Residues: CAISESTATNEKLFF.

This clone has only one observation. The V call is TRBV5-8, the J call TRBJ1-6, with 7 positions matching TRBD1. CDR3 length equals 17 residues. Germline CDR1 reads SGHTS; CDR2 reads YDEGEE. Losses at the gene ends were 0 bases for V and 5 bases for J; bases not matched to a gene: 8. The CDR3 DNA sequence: TGTGCCAGCAGCTTGGGTCAGAGGGGGCAGAATAATTCACCCCTCCACTTT. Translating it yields CASSLGQRGQNNSPLHF.

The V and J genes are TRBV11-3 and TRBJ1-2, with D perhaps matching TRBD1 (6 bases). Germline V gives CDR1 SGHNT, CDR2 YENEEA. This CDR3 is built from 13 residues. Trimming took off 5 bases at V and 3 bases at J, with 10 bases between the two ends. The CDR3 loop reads CASSPQGDYGYTF. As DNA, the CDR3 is TGTGCCAGCAGCCCACAGGGAGACTATGGCTACACCTTC.

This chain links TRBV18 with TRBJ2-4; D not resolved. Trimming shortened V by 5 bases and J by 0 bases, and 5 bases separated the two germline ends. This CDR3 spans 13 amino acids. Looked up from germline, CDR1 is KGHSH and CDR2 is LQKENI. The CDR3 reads CASSFEAKNIQYF. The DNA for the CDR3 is TGTGCCAGCTCATTTGAAGCCAAAAACATTCAGTACTTC.

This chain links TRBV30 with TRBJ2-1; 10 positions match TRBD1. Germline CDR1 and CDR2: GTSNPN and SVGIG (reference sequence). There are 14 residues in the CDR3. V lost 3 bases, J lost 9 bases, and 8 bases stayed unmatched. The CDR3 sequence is CAWSPGTGVPEQFF. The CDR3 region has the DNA TGTGCCTGGAGCCCCGGGACAGGGGTTCCTGAGCAGTTCTTC.

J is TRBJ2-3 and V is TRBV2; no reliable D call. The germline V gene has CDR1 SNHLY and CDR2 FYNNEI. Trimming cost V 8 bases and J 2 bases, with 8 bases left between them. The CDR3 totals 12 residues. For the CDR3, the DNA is TGTGCCAGCGCCTCTTACACAGATACGCAGTATTTT. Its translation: CASASYTDTQYF.

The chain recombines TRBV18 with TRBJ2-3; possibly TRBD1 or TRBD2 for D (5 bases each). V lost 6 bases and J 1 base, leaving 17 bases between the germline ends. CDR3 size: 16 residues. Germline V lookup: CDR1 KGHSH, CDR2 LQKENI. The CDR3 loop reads CASSPQGAAGTDTQYF. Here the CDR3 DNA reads TGTGCCAGCTCTCCCCAGGGAGCGGCAGGCACAGATACGCAGTATTTT.

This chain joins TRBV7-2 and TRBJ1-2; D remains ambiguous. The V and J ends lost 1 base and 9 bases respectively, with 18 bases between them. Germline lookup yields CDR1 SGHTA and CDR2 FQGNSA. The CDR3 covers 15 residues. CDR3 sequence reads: CASSLGAPPMMSYTF. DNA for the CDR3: TGTGCCAGCAGCTTAGGGGCACCTCCTATGATGAGCTACACCTTC.